These T cell receptor beta chains were read from a single sample in a study of cytomegalovirus exposure and HLA in healthy donors. Sequencing was performed with immunoSEQ multiplex PCR; in TCRdb, only in-frame clones are kept and a portion is missing. The data contain some 230,000 clones, approximately 90% of them singletons. Specimen: PBMCs. The receptors were sampled from a young woman in good health and CMV-seronegative. Both conserved end residues are part of each CDR3. A D gene is named only where the DNA matches it firmly. Expanded clones are given a class, and other clones once, few, many or no size at all.

D gene	clone size	V gene	J gene	CDR3 DNA	CDR3 protein
-	-	TRBV6-5	TRBJ1-2	TGTGCCAGCAGGACACAGGCGGGGCCCTATGGCTACACCTTC	CASRTQAGPYGYTF
TRBD1	-	TRBV9	TRBJ2-2	TGTGCCAGCAGCGTCTTCAGGGGGCCGTCCGTCGGGGAGCTGTTTTTT	CASSVFRGPSVGELFF
TRBD2	-	TRBV5-4	TRBJ2-7	TGTGCCAGCAGCTTGGAGGGACTAGCGGGAGAGTTAGGGCAGTACTTC	CASSLEGLAGELGQYF
TRBD2	-	TRBV30	TRBJ2-3	TGTGCCTGGCGTGAGGGAGGGCGATACACAGATACGCAGTATTTT	CAWREGGRYTDTQYF
TRBD2	-	TRBV7-6	TRBJ2-7	TGTGCCAGCAGCCTGGGACTAGCGGGAGGAGAGTTCGGGGGCGAGCAGTACTTC	CASSLGLAGGEFGGEQYF
-	-	TRBV19	TRBJ2-7	TGTGCCAGTAGTACGGGACTTCCAATGTACGAGCAGTACTTC	CASSTGLPMYEQYF
-	once	TRBV7-9	TRBJ1-3	TGTGCCACCCACTTCCCGGCGGGCTCTGGAAACACCATATATTTT	CATHFPAGSGNTIYF
-	-	TRBV19	TRBJ1-5	TGTGCCAGTAGTCCACAGGTCGGGAGCAGCGACGATTATAGCAATCAGCCCCAGCATTTT	CASSPQVGSSDDYSNQPQHF
TRBD1	-	TRBV5-1	TRBJ1-4	TGCGCCAGCAGCTCGTCCCGGGACAGGGCGGAAAAACTGTTTTTT	CASSSSRDRAEKLFF
-	-	TRBV9	TRBJ1-2	TGTGCCAGCAGCGTAGACACAACCACTAACTATGGCTACACCTTC	CASSVDTTTNYGYTF